This T cell receptor beta chain was retrieved from a study of shared clonotypes between healthy human individuals. Repertoires were generated with immunoSEQ multiplex PCR, while TCRdb's copy carries only in-frame clones and drops some. The sample lists about 980,000 clones, approximately 80% occurring once. Subsets obtained from CD4+ cells comprised CD45RA+ naive and CD45RA-negative memory cells. The CDR3 spans 16 residues. The ends were cut back, 0 bases at V and 2 bases at J, with 13 bases in the middle. The germline CDR1 and CDR2 sequences are KGHSH and LQKENI. The source of this sequence is a man between 18 and 35 years old in good health. Sequences were obtained from memory CD4+ T cells sorted from blood. The subset: CD45RA-negative fraction. The rearrangement links TRBV18 to TRBJ1-2, with TRBD1 as a possible D gene (6 bases). CDR3 loop: CASSPPGQGLNYGYTF. The CDR3 DNA is TGTGCCAGCTCACCACCGGGCCAGGGGCTCAACTATGGCTACACCTTC.